This T cell receptor beta chain came from a study of T-cell memory formation after mild COVID-19. One entry per CDR3 protein results from TCRdb running MiXCR on the 5' RACE reads. The sample records fewer than 350,000 distinct CDR3 sequences, roughly 17% being singletons. This clonotype has a handful of counts. The germline gives CDR1 SGHVS, CDR2 FNYEAQ. Trimming removed 3 bases from V and 4 bases from J; junction bases left unmatched: 7. The CDR3 is 16 residues long. V usage is TRBV7-6 and J usage is TRBJ2-1; 9 bases line up with TRBD2. The receptor was derived from a man between 18 and 29 years old who had mild COVID-19 (a few samples of this study predate the infection). Cell type and time point are not known. Sequences were obtained from PBMCs or a T cell subset sorted from them (not recorded which). This chain's CDR3 is CASSFGGGARYNEQFF. CDR3 nucleotide sequence: TGTGCCAGCAGCTTTGGCGGGGGGGCGAGGTACAATGAGCAGTTCTTC.